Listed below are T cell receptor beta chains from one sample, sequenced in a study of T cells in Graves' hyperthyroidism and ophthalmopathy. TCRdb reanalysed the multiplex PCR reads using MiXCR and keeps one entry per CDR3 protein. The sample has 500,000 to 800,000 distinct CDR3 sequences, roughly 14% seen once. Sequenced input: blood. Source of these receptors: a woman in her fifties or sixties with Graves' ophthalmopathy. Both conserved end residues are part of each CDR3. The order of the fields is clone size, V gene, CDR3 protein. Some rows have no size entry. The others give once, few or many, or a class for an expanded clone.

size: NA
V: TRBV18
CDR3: CASSRGLAGAYNEQFF

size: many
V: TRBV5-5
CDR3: CASSLYGGNYGYTF

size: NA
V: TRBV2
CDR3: CASSPQTGQGGLAGVDTQYF

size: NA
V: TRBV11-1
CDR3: CASSPTGGSTYNEQFF

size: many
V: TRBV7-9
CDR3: CASSFGTGLQPQHF

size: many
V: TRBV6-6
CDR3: CASSYDDRGSWDTEAFF

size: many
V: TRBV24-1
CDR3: CATSEGDRYGYTF

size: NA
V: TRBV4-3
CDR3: CASSQELVAGGRVGELFF

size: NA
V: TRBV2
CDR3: CASSDRGVSGYTF

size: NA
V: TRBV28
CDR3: CASTWGGWDTEAFF

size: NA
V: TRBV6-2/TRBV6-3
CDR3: CASSYSSLRRGRANVLTF

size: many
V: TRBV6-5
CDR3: CASSYGTSGYANTGELFF

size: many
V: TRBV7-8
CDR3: CASSLGWAGAQETQYF

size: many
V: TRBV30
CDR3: CAWNRGPTEAFF

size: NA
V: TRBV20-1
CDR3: CSAAKSPSTDTQYF

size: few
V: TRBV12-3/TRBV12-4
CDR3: CASRYSLNTEAFF

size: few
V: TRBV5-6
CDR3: CASSPISNSYEQYF

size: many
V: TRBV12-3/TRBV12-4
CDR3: CASSFKRRFTDTQYF

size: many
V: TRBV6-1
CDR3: CASSFPRTEAFF

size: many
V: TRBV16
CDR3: CASSWGQGDTEAFF

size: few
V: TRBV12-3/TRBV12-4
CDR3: CASSSRGGIHNEKLFF

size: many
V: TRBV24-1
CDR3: CATSEAGANVLTF

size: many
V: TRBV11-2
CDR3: CASSLDLGGAYSNQPQHF

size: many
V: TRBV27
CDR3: CASSLSSGRDPDTQYF

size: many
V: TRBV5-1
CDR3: CASRDHTEGETQYF

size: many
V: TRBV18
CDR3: CASSPRTRGRDYEQYF